This entry lists 2 T cell receptor beta chains sequenced from one sample in a study of response to subunit inactivated influenza vaccine. Each CDR3 protein is one row after TCRdb ran MiXCR on the RT-PCR reads. This sample has fewer than 200,000 distinct CDR3 sequences, with about 10% found just once. This specimen was non-naive T cells sorted from PBMCs, taken on the day of vaccination. Receptors originate from a man in his fifties or sixties who received an inactivated influenza vaccine.

In this sample, this clonotype turned up a few times. The chain joins TRBV11-2 to TRBJ1-4; D is possibly TRBD1 (5 bases). The CDR3 has 20 residues. With 3 bases removed from V and 0 bases from J, the gap between germline ends came to 23 bases. CDR1 is SGHAT, CDR2 FQNNGV, per germline. CDR3 sequence: CASSLGGRAKIDATNEKLFF. The CDR3 nucleotides are TGTGCCAGCAGCTTGGGGGGTCGGGCCAAAATAGATGCAACTAATGAAAAACTGTTTTTT.

This clonotype was recorded many times. This rearrangement joins TRBV7-2 to TRBJ2-1; D not certain. The germline V gene encodes CDR1 SGHTA and CDR2 FQGNSA. The ends were cut back, 1 base at V and 6 bases at J, with 19 bases in the middle. This CDR3 has 17 residues. CDR3 residues: CASSLVGKLVVSNEQFF. CDR3 bases: TGTGCCAGCAGCTTAGTAGGGAAATTGGTAGTAAGCAATGAGCAGTTCTTC.